The 32 T cell receptor beta chains listed next were all sequenced from one sample in a study of metastatic and nonmetastatic thyroid tumors. TCRdb re-called the PCR reads through MiXCR. In the table there are 22,000 or so clones, around a fifth of which are singletons. Each patient came to thyroid surgery without any prior treatment (of any kind). The sample was tumor tissue. Receptors were obtained from a female donor with papillary thyroid cancer or a benign thyroid nodule (not recorded which). Some clones in this sample may be carry-over from other donors' samples.

The chain is built from TRBV15 and TRBJ1-1; tentatively, D is TRBD1 (6 bases). V lost 0 bases to trimming and J lost 5 bases, with 13 bases between them. Germline V CDR1 and CDR2: LNHNV, YYDKDF (reference sequence). The CDR3 runs 15 residues. CDR3 bases: TGTGCCACCAGCAGAGAAAGAAGGGGGAAAACTGAAGCTTTCTTT. Its protein product is CATSRERRGKTEAFF.

This clone is deemed medium-sized. The J gene is TRBJ2-2, the V gene TRBV3-1; no definite D call. The ends were cut back, 1 base at V and 4 bases at J, with 7 bases in the middle. Germline lookup yields CDR1 LGHDT and CDR2 YNNKEL (reference sequence). The CDR3 is 14 residues long. The CDR3 loop is CASSQVASTGELFF. CDR3 nucleotides: TGTGCCAGCAGCCAAGTGGCCAGCACCGGGGAGCTGTTTTTT.

V gene TRBV11-2 combines with J gene TRBJ2-1; D ambiguous. Trimming took 6 bases from V and 5 from J, leaving 11 bases between them. Germline values: CDR1 SGHAT, CDR2 FQNNGV. The CDR3 is made up of 13 amino acids. CDR3 sequence: CASRFIWDNEQFF. The CDR3 DNA reads TGTGCCAGCAGGTTTATATGGGACAATGAGCAGTTCTTC.

The chain links TRBV28 to TRBJ1-1, with D possibly matching TRBD1 (5 bases). Germline lookup yields CDR1 MDHEN and CDR2 SYDVKM. The V end lost 5 bases, the J end lost 6 bases, and 10 bases lay between the germline ends. The CDR3 length is 12 residues. The CDR3 DNA is TGTGCCAGCAGTGTGGGACGATCTGAAGCTTTCTTT. It specifies CASSVGRSEAFF.

A remark on this clone: Sequence at one end of the junction differs from germline and may be a read error. The chain recombines TRBV7-8 with TRBJ2-7; 10 bases match TRBD1. The CDR3 runs to 16 residues. CDR1 is SGHVS, CDR2 FQNEAQ, per germline. The CDR3 region is CASILGGQGWTYEQYF. CDR3 sequence (DNA): TGTGCCAGCATCTTAGGGGGACAGGGGTGGACCTACGAGCAGTACTTC.

This clone has just a few counts. The rearrangement links TRBV6-1 to TRBJ2-1; 14 bases line up with TRBD2. V lost 4 bases, J lost 10 bases, and 9 bases stayed unmatched. The germline V gene has CDR1 MNHNS and CDR2 SASEGT. CDR3 length: 16 residues. This CDR3 is CASSGGTSGSLKEQFF. CDR3 bases: TGTGCCAGCAGTGGGGGGACTAGCGGGAGTCTGAAGGAGCAGTTCTTC.

In nucleotides, the CDR3 is TGCGCCAGCAGAATGCGGACAGGCCGGGAAGACACTGAAGCTTTCTTT. Encoded protein: CASRMRTGREDTEAFF. The chain links TRBV4-1 to TRBJ1-1, with 7 nucleotides matching TRBD1. The CDR3 totals 16 residues. With 6 bases clipped from V and 3 bases from J, the junction kept 13 bases outside the gene matches. Germline V CDR1 and CDR2: MGHRA, YSYEKL.

This clone was counted only a few times. One end of the junction is discordant with germline, which a read error may explain. The gene calls are TRBV12-3 or TRBV12-4 and TRBJ2-7, with 8 bases that match TRBD2. The length of the CDR3 is 16 residues. CDR3: CASSLSSGTSGYDQYF. The DNA of the CDR3 is TGTGCCAGCAGTTTATCGTCGGGTACTAGCGGCTACGATCAGTACTTC.

Within the sample, this clone is medium-sized (0.01 to 0.1%). CDR3 amino acids: CASSYAGSGTEAFF. Written as DNA, the CDR3 is TGTGCCAGCAGTTACGCGGGGTCGGGGACTGAAGCTTTCTTT. J is TRBJ1-1 and V is TRBV6-2 or TRBV6-3, with D unresolved. Trimming took 2 bases from V and 5 from J, leaving 12 bases between them. The CDR3 is 14 amino acids. Germline-derived CDR1 and CDR2 are MNHEY and SVGEGT.

This sequence joins TRBV11-3 and TRBJ1-5; D uncertain. This CDR3 spans 13 amino acids. Trimming removed 2 bases from V and 3 bases from J, with 5 bases in between. Germline values: CDR1 SGHNT, CDR2 YENEEA. The CDR3 here is CASSLSYNQPQHF. In nucleotides, the CDR3 is TGTGCCAGCAGCTTATCGTACAATCAGCCCCAGCATTTT.

At least ten counts were recorded for this clone. The rearrangement uses TRBV5-1 and TRBJ2-1; 11 nucleotides line up with TRBD2. In germline, CDR1 is SGHRS, CDR2 YFSETQ. The CDR3 loop spans 16 amino acids. The junction had 12 bases not matched to a gene; V was cut back by 4 bases and J by 9 bases. The CDR3 spells CASSRTTSGSRGEQFF. Here the CDR3 DNA reads TGCGCCAGCAGCCGAACAACTAGCGGGAGCAGGGGTGAGCAGTTCTTC.

In this sample, this clone turned up a few times. The chain links TRBV28 to TRBJ2-7; no definite D call. The CDR3 runs to 12 residues. V lost 3 bases and J 4 bases, leaving 7 bases between the germline ends. Germline CDR1 and CDR2: MDHEN and SYDVKM. DNA of the CDR3: TGTGCCAGCAGTTTCCTCAAGTACGAGCAGTACTTC. This codes for CASSFLKYEQYF.

This clone was recorded many times. The chain couples TRBV12-3 or TRBV12-4 to TRBJ1-3; D ambiguous. This CDR3 is 15 amino acids long. V was shortened by 4 bases and J by 0 bases, with 10 bases between the two germline ends. The CDR3 loop is CASSWQALSGNTIYF. The CDR3 coding sequence is TGTGCCAGCAGTTGGCAGGCACTCTCTGGAAACACCATATATTTT.

This clone was observed at least ten times. V is TRBV7-9 and J is TRBJ2-5; D remains unclear. Trimming removed 5 bases at V and 4 bases at J, with 11 bases between. CDR3 length equals 13 residues. Germline V gene data show CDR1 as SEHNR and CDR2 as FQNEAQ (reference sequence). The CDR3 spells CASSPLGLETQYF. The CDR3 DNA follows: TGTGCCAGCAGCCCCTTGGGCTTAGAGACCCAGTACTTC.

This clone was recorded at least ten times. This may be a read error, as it is one base from a much larger clone. The gene calls are TRBV10-1 and TRBJ2-2; tentatively, D is TRBD2 (6 bases). CDR1 and CDR2 from the germline V gene are WNHNN and SYGVQD (reference sequence). The CDR3 has 13 residues. The CDR3 DNA follows: TGCGCCAGCAGGCCTAGCGCAACCGGGGGGCTGTTTTTT. This sequence encodes CASRPSATGGLFF.

The J gene is TRBJ2-7, the V gene TRBV5-1; D perhaps matches TRBD1 (6 bases). Deletions cut 0 bases from V and 3 bases from J, with 13 bases between. The CDR3 extends over 15 amino acids. Germline V lookup: CDR1 SGHRS, CDR2 YFSETQ. The CDR3 DNA sequence: TGCGCCAGCAGCTTGGCTTGGGGACAAAACTACGAGCAGTACTTC. This codes for CASSLAWGQNYEQYF.

The J gene is TRBJ1-2, the V gene TRBV7-9; D is unresolved. The V end was cut by 3 bases, the J end by 8 bases, with 16 bases between. CDR3 length equals 14 residues. CDR1 and CDR2 (germline): SEHNR, FQNEAQ (reference sequence). The CDR3 coding sequence is TGTGCCAGCAGCTTTGAAAGCCGGACGAAAGGCTACACCTTC. Its translation: CASSFESRTKGYTF.

This clone has just a few counts. The chain employs TRBV20-1 and TRBJ2-7, with 8 bases identical to TRBD2. The germline V gene encodes CDR1 DFQATT and CDR2 SNEGSKA (reference sequence). V dropped 0 bases and J dropped 3; count of bases not matched to a gene: 16. The CDR3 loop spans 18 amino acids. CDR3 bases: TGCAGTGCTAGAGATTTTCTCGCCGCCGGGACTAGTAACTACGAGCAGTACTTC. Its protein product is CSARDFLAAGTSNYEQYF.

The rearrangement links TRBV14 to TRBJ2-1; 7 bases match TRBD1. The V and J ends lost 4 bases and 5 bases, in that order; junction bases with no gene match: 14. The CDR3 extends over 17 amino acids. Per germline, CDR1 SGHDN and CDR2 FVKESK. The CDR3: CASSPLSPTGPNNEQFF. The CDR3 DNA sequence: TGTGCCAGCAGCCCCCTCTCTCCGACAGGGCCCAACAATGAGCAGTTCTTC.

This clone turned up a few times. V and J are TRBV12-3 or TRBV12-4 and TRBJ1-6; 10 bases are a match to TRBD1. V lost 6 bases, J lost 9 bases, and 2 bases stayed unmatched. The CDR3 is 13 amino acids. The CDR3 coding sequence is TGTGCCAGCAGGGGACAGGGGTTTTCACCCCTCCACTTT. Translating it yields CASRGQGFSPLHF.

The V and J genes are TRBV27 and TRBJ2-1; 11 bases map to TRBD2. In germline, CDR1 is MNHEY, CDR2 SMNVEV (reference sequence). V lost 4 bases, J lost 5 bases, and 4 bases stayed unmatched. The CDR3 has 15 residues. In DNA form, the CDR3 reads TGTGCCAGCAGTTCCTTAGCGGGAGGGGACAATGAGCAGTTCTTC. Its protein product is CASSSLAGGDNEQFF.

This chain links TRBV27 with TRBJ1-5; D is unresolved. Germline lookup yields CDR1 MNHEY and CDR2 SMNVEV (reference sequence). V lost 6 bases, J lost 11 bases, and 23 bases lay in between. The CDR3 contains 15 residues. The CDR3 spells CASSQNLISWSAQHF. The CDR3, as DNA: TGTGCCAGCAGCCAAAATTTAATTTCCTGGTCGGCCCAGCATTTT.

This clone turned up a few times. The gene calls are TRBV4-3 and TRBJ2-7; D is perhaps TRBD1 (5 bases). Looked up from germline, CDR1 is LGHNA and CDR2 is YSLEER. The CDR3 length is 14 residues. V gave up 0 bases and J gave up 2 bases, with 8 bases separating them. The CDR3 spells CASSQENRPYEQYF. The DNA of the CDR3 is TGCGCCAGCAGCCAAGAGAACAGGCCCTACGAGCAGTACTTC.

Relative to its sample, this clone is medium-sized (0.01 to 0.1%). The chain employs TRBV27 and TRBJ2-1, with D possibly TRBD1 on 5 matching bases. Germline CDR1 and CDR2: MNHEY and SMNVEV (reference sequence). The CDR3 extends over 15 amino acids. Between the trimmed V and J ends, which lost 3 bases and 1 base, there was a span of 10 bases. CDR3 in amino acids: CASSFDAGSYNEQFF. In DNA, the CDR3 is TGTGCCAGCAGTTTCGACGCAGGGTCCTACAATGAGCAGTTCTTC.

As to this clone: Because the CDR3 is missing its conserved closing phenylalanine or tryptophan, this is likely a read error. The chain joins TRBV12-3 or TRBV12-4 to TRBJ1-2; tentatively, D is TRBD1 (6 bases). Trimming stripped 3 bases from V and 8 bases from J, with 13 bases between. The CDR3 extends over 13 amino acids. CDR3 amino acids: CASSFRGQGGYTL. In nucleotides, the CDR3 is TGTGCCAGCAGTTTTCGGGGGCAAGGGGGCTACACCCTC.

This clone was seen more than once but under ten times. The chain couples TRBV2 to TRBJ2-1; no clear D gene. The CDR3 contains 13 residues. Trimming shortened V by 2 bases and J by 9 bases, and 11 bases separated the two germline ends. Germline CDR1 is SNHLY and CDR2 is FYNNEI. The CDR3 DNA sequence: TGTGCCAGCAGTGAATTGGAGATCGGTGAGCAGTTCTTC. As protein: CASSELEIGEQFF.

The chain joins TRBV25-1 to TRBJ2-3; a weak D match, TRBD2 (6 bases). This CDR3 contains 14 residues. CDR1 is MGHDK, CDR2 SYGVNS, per germline. V dropped 3 bases and J dropped 2 bases, with 9 bases sitting between them. The CDR3, as DNA: TGTGCCAGCAGTGAGGGGGGACCCACAGATACGCAGTATTTT. It codes for CASSEGGPTDTQYF.

This chain links TRBV7-9 with TRBJ2-1; D unresolved. The germline V gene encodes CDR1 SEHNR and CDR2 FQNEAQ (reference sequence). The CDR3 is made up of 11 amino acids. V lost 3 bases and J 8 bases, leaving 5 bases between the germline ends. In nucleotides, the CDR3 is TGTGCCAGCAGCTTTTTGGATGAGCAGTTCTTC. Its translation: CASSFLDEQFF.

This chain joins TRBV6-1 and TRBJ1-5; D is unclear. V was cut by 5 bases and J by 0 bases, with 11 bases left in between. There are 15 residues in the CDR3. From germline, CDR1 is MNHNS and CDR2 SASEGT. The CDR3 DNA reads as TGTGCCAGCAGTCTTGAGGCGGTTAGCAATCAGCCCCAGCATTTT. It is translated as CASSLEAVSNQPQHF.

This clone was picked up many times. This same CDR3 is encoded by further DNA sequences in the sample. This sequence joins TRBV11-2 and TRBJ2-5; no reliable D call. Germline CDR1 SGHAT, CDR2 FQNNGV. This CDR3 is built from 12 residues. V lost 0 bases to trimming and J lost 5 bases, with 4 bases between them. The CDR3 DNA sequence: TGTGCCAGCAGCTTAGACTGGGAGACCCAGTACTTC. It codes for CASSLDWETQYF.

This clone has just a few counts. The chain uses TRBV6-1 and TRBJ1-4; tentatively, D is TRBD1 (5 bases). The V and J ends lost 4 bases and 3 bases respectively, with 9 bases between them. Germline V gene data show CDR1 as MNHNS and CDR2 as SASEGT. This CDR3 is 14 amino acids long. The CDR3 DNA reads TGTGCCAGCAGTGCGGGGGAAGCTAATGAAAAACTGTTTTTT. Translated, it gives CASSAGEANEKLFF.

This clone was observed many times. The chain joins TRBV4-2 to TRBJ2-1; TRBD1 aligns across 10 bases. CDR1 is LGHNA, CDR2 YNFKEQ, per germline. The CDR3 is 16 amino acids. V shed 1 base, J shed 9 bases, and the junction held 9 bases outside the gene matches. This CDR3 is CASSQAPGQGFGEQFF. CDR3 in DNA: TGTGCCAGCAGCCAAGCTCCGGGACAGGGGTTCGGTGAGCAGTTCTTC.